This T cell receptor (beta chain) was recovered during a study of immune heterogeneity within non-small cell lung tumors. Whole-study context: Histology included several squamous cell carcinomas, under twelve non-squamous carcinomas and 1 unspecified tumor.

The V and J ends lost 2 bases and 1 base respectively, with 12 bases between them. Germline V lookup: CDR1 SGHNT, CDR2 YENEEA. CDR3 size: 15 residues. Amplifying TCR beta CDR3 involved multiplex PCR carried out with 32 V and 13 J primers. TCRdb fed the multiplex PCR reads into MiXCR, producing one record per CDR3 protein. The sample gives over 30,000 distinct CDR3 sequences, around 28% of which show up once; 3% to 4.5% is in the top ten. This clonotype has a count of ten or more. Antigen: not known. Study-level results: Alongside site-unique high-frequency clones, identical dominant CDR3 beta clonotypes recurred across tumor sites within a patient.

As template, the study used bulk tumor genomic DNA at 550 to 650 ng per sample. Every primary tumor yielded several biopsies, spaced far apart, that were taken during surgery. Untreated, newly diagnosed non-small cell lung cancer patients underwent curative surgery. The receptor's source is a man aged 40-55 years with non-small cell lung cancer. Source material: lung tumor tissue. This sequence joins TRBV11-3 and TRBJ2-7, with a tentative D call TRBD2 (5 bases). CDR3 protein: CASSLLGGGSYEQYF. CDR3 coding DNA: TGTGCCAGCAGCTTACTTGGTGGAGGATCCTACGAGCAGTACTTC.